This TCR beta chain originates from a study of shared clonotypes between healthy human individuals. Trimming pared 4 bases from V and 0 bases from J, leaving 10 bases between. Germline V gene lookup returns CDR1 LGHNA and CDR2 YNFKEQ. The CDR3 has 14 amino acids. The assay was immunoSEQ multiplex PCR, and TCRdb's table has in-frame clones only and misses some. In the table there are 75,000 to 100,000 clones, roughly 50% of which are singletons. The source material was PBMCs. The chain recombines TRBV4-2 with TRBJ2-7, with a weak D call TRBD1 (6 bases). The sequence was obtained from a woman in her 40s in good health. Some clones in this sample may be carry-over from other donors' samples. CDR3 amino acids: CASSPDRNSYEQYF. The CDR3 DNA reads as TGTGCCAGCAGCCCCGACAGGAACTCCTACGAGCAGTACTTC.